A selection of T cell receptor beta chains follows, all from one sample in a study of cytomegalovirus exposure and HLA in healthy donors. The repertoire was sequenced with immunoSEQ multiplex PCR; TCRdb's copy has only in-frame clones and lacks some. This sample has 140,000 or so clones; around 75% occur once, and the top ten carry roughly 1.2%. Sequencing was performed on PBMCs. The receptors come from a female donor in good health and CMV-seronegative. Each CDR3 is given with its conserved first and last residue.

TRBV5-4,CASSSGGDRDEKLFF
TRBV6-6,CASSRDRGSNQPQHF
TRBV28,CASIPRGGEAGELFF
TRBV2,CASLASAGGIQYF
TRBV6-1,CASLAGGIEETQYF
TRBV5-1,CASSLDWGSDEQYF
TRBV28,CASSSPGLTIGETQYF
TRBV28,CASSLHLGQTNEKLFF
TRBV11-3,CASSKGTSGTNEQFF
TRBV28,CASSLVAGSNTGELFF
TRBV29-1,CSVRTGTGGNQPQHF
TRBV2,CASSSQGTSYEQYF
TRBV15,CATSRDSGTSGSIYNEQFF
TRBV9,CASSANRVEAFF
TRBV18,CASSSGQGKETQYF
TRBV19,CASSIIQGQIHTDTQYF
TRBV29-1,CSVEDELGGETQYF
TRBV19,CASSIRTNNEQFF
TRBV28,CASKQRNYEQYF
TRBV6-6,CASSTLGSSYEQYF
TRBV6-5,CASSYSNARDEQYF
TRBV7-9,CASSLDRTGNTIYF
TRBV5-1,CASSLGRRSSGANVLTF
TRBV11-3,CASSLGQDLGDTQYF
TRBV29-1,CSVAPRTGGYEQYF
TRBV28,CASSPGQAQNTIYF
TRBV27,CASSETVNYEQYF
TRBV2,CASSLGANEKLFF
TRBV13,CASSSGSGSPSNEQFF
TRBV18,CASSPREGARGSYGYTF
TRBV5-8,CASSFRGGGHNEQFF
TRBV9,CASDRSTGGETQYF
TRBV5-1,CASSLEGLAGVSGELFF
TRBV30,CAWSVRGNTEAFF
TRBV11-3,CASSLDNRPGELFF
TRBV15,CATSGSGPTQYF
TRBV4-2,CASSQGLAGVGYEQYF
TRBV4-2,CASSRGTGGDDETQYF
TRBV25-1,CASSEIRAGVFYGYTF
TRBV7-2,CASGHRYEQYF
TRBV29-1,CSVRTRGNNEQFF
TRBV7-9,CASSLAREVDSYGYTF
TRBV27,CASSLYEGATNEKLFF
TRBV28,CASSLGGLSYGYTF
TRBV29-1,CSVERQNTEAFF
TRBV7-9,CASSLGDRVTDTQYF
TRBV30,CAWSGDYEQYF
TRBV29-1,CSVTWSSGNTIYF
TRBV7-7,CASSRGGVGNEQFF
TRBV9,CASSVGVAGGTYNEQFF
TRBV28,CASTIRTSPLLNEQFF